A single sample is the source of the 5 T cell receptor beta chains below, sequenced in a study of cytomegalovirus exposure and HLA in healthy donors. 13 Jbeta primers and 60 Vbeta primers were used for the PCR. Generated by immunoSEQ multiplex PCR, the TCRdb table keeps only in-frame clones and is missing some. The repertoire holds 150,000 to 200,000 clones, with around 74% as singletons. Sequenced material: PBMCs. Receptors originate from a female donor in good health and CMV-seronegative.

This sequence joins TRBV4-1 and TRBJ2-1; TRBD2 matches at 9 bases. There are 17 residues in the CDR3. Trimming took 0 bases from V and 2 from J; bases not matched to a gene: 5. Germline CDR1 MGHRA, CDR2 YSYEKL. The CDR3 DNA is TGCGCCAGCAGCCAAGATAGTAGCGGGAGCGCCTACAATGAGCAGTTCTTC. Translation gives CASSQDSSGSAYNEQFF.

This clone came up once. The V and J genes are TRBV7-2 and TRBJ2-5; 9 positions match TRBD2. Trimming took 5 bases from V and 5 from J; bases not matched to a gene: 6. There are 14 residues in the CDR3. The germline V gene encodes CDR1 SGHTA and CDR2 FQGNSA. CDR3 amino acids: CASSRLAGGETQYF. CDR3 nucleotide sequence: TGTGCCAGCAGCCGGTTGGCGGGGGGGGAGACCCAGTACTTC. Variable domain in full (rest from reference TRBV7-2 and TRBJ2-5): GAGVSQSPSNKVTEKGKDVELRCDPISGHTALYWYRQSLGQGLEFLIYFQGNSAPDKSGLPSDRFSAERTGGSVSTLTIQRTQQEDSAVYLCASSRLAGGETQYFGPGTRLLVL.

The chain couples TRBV14 to TRBJ1-3; 7 bases are a match to TRBD1. The CDR3 spans 15 residues. V was pared by 6 bases and J by 0 bases, with 5 bases of the junction left unmatched. Germline assignment: CDR1 SGHDN and CDR2 FVKESK. The CDR3 region is CASSFRDSSGNTIYF. CDR3 in DNA: TGTGCCAGCAGTTTCCGGGACAGCTCTGGAAACACCATATATTTT.

The V call is TRBV5-5, the J call TRBJ1-4, with 9 bases fitting TRBD1. Germline CDR1 reads SGHKS; CDR2 reads YYEKEE (reference sequence). V lost 3 bases, J lost 12 bases, and 9 bases stayed unmatched. The CDR3 runs 14 residues. The CDR3, as DNA: TGTGCCAGCAGCTCCGCGGGACAGGGAAGCGAACTGTTTTTT. This translates into CASSSAGQGSELFF.

The gene calls are TRBV11-2 and TRBJ1-5; possibly TRBD1 for D (5 bases). CDR1 and CDR2 (germline): SGHAT, FQNNGV. The length of the CDR3 is 13 residues. The V end was cut by 6 bases, the J end by 3 bases, with 9 bases between. This chain's CDR3 is CASSPGNNQPQHF. CDR3 bases: TGTGCCAGCAGTCCAGGGAACAATCAGCCCCAGCATTTT.